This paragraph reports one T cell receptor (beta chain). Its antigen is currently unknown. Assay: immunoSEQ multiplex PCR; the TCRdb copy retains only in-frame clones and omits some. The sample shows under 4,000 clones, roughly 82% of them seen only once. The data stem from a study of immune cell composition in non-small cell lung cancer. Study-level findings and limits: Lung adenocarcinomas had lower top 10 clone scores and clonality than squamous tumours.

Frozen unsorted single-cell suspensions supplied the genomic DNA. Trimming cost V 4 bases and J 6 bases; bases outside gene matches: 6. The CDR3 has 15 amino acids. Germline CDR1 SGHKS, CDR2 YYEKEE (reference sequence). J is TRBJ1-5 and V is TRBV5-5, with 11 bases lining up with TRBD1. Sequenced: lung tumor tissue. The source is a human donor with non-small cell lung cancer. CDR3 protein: CASSPDRGLSQPQHF. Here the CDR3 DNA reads TGTGCCAGCAGCCCGGACAGGGGGCTGAGTCAGCCCCAGCATTTT.